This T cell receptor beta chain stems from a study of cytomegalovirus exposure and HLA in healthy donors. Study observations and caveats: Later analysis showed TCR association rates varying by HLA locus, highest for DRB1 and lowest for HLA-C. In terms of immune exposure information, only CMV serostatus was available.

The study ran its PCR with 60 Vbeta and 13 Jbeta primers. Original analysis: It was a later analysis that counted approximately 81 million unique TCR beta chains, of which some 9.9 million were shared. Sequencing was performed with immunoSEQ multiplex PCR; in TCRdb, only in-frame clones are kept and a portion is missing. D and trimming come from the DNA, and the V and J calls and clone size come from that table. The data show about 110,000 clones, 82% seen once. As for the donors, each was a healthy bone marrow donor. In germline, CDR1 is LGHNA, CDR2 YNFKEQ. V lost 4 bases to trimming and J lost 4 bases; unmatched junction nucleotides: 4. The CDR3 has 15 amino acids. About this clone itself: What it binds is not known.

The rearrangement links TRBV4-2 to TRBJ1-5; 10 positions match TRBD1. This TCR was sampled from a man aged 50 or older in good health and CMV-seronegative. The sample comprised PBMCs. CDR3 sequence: CASSLRDRGNQPQHF. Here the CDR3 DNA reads TGTGCCAGCAGCCTAAGGGACAGGGGAAATCAGCCCCAGCATTTT.